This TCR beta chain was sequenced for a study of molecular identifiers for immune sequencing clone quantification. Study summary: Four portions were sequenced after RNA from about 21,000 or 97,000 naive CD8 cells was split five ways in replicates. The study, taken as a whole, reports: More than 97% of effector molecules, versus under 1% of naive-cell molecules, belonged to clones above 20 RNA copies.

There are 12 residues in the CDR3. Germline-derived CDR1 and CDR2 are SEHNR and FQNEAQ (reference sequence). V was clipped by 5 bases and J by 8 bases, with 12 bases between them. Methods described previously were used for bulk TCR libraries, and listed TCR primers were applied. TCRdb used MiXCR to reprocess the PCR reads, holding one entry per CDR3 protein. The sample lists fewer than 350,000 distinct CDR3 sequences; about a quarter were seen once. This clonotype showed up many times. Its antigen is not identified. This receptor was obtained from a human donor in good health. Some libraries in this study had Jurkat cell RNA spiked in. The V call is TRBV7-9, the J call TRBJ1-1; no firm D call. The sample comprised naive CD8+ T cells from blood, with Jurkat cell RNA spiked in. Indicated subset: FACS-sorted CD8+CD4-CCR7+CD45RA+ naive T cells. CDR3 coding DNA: TGTGCCAGCAGCACATTTGGTTCGGAAGCTTTCTTT. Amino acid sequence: CASSTFGSEAFF.